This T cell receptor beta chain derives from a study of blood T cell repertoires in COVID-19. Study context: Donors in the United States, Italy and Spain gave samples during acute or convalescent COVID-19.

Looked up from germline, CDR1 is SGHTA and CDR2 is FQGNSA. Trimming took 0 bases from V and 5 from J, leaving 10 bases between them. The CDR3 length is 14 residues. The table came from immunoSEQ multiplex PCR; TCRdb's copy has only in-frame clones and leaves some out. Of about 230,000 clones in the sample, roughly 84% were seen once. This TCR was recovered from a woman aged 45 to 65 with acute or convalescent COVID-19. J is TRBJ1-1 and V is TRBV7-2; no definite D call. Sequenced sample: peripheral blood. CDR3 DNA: TGTGCCAGCAGCTTAGCAGGATCGAGGACTGAAGCTTTCTTT. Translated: CASSLAGSRTEAFF.